The 7 T cell receptor beta chains given below trace back to one sample, sequenced in a study of post-analysis software for immune sequencing data. The study's findings and limits: In patients, about five TRBV segments were more frequent than in controls, with TRBV5-6, TRBV5-1 and TRBV20-1 among them.

These TCRs are of unknown antigen specificity. Tagging with unique molecular identifiers was a feature of the TCR beta cDNA libraries. TCRdb reprocessed the PCR reads with MiXCR, giving one entry per CDR3 protein. This sample has some 450,000 distinct CDR3 sequences, with under 55% found just once. The sequenced sample consisted of blood. These receptors were taken from a girl aged 10-17 years with multiple sclerosis.

There are a few counts of this clonotype. The chain joins TRBV27 to TRBJ1-1, with a possible D match to TRBD1 (6 bases). This CDR3 comprises 12 residues. Per the germline V gene, CDR1 is MNHEY and CDR2 is SMNVEV (reference sequence). V shed 2 bases and J shed 9 bases, with 10 bases lying between them. The CDR3 DNA is TGTGCCAGCAGTTTACAGGGGCAGCAAGCTTTCTTT. As protein: CASSLQGQQAFF.

This chain connects TRBV12-3 or TRBV12-4 to TRBJ2-7; D is ambiguous. The germline V and J ends were trimmed by 3 bases and 2 bases, with 5 bases remaining between them. The CDR3 extends over 12 amino acids. This CDR3 is CASSFRTYEQYF. DNA of the CDR3: TGTGCCAGCAGTTTCCGGACCTACGAGCAGTACTTC.

J is TRBJ1-2 and V is TRBV19; 9 positions agree with TRBD1. The V and J ends lost 3 bases and 6 bases, in that order; junction bases with no gene match: 2. In germline, CDR1 is LNHDA, CDR2 SQIVND (reference sequence). The CDR3 runs 13 residues. The CDR3 region is CASSMGQGDGYTF. The CDR3 nucleotides read TGTGCCAGTAGTATGGGACAGGGCGATGGCTACACCTTC.

The chain recombines TRBV29-1 with TRBJ2-3; 8 positions agree with TRBD2. CDR1 SQVTM and CDR2 ANQGSEA come from the germline V gene. J gave up 4 bases and V 3 bases, and 0 bases lay outside the gene matches. This CDR3 contains 12 residues. The CDR3 reads CSVETSADTQYF. DNA for the CDR3: TGCAGCGTTGAGACTAGCGCAGATACGCAGTATTTT.

The V call is TRBV20-1, the J call TRBJ2-1; D gene unclear. V lost 1 base and J lost 8, with 12 bases in between. CDR1 DFQATT and CDR2 SNEGSKA come from the germline V gene (reference sequence). The CDR3 is 13 amino acids. Written as DNA, the CDR3 is TGCAGTGCTAGAGCGGGCGGATCTGATGAGCAGTTCTTC. This gives the protein CSARAGGSDEQFF.

This clonotype was seen ten or more times. The rearrangement uses TRBV7-2 and TRBJ2-7; a possible D gene is TRBD2 (6 bases). Per the germline V gene, CDR1 is SGHTA and CDR2 is FQGNSA. V gave up 3 bases and J gave up 2 bases, with 11 bases separating them. The CDR3 loop spans 14 amino acids. CDR3 region: CASSFGRGTYEQYF. CDR3 bases: TGTGCCAGCAGCTTTGGGCGGGGCACCTACGAGCAGTACTTC.

This clonotype was counted only a few times. The chain links TRBV29-1 to TRBJ2-1; the D gene is possibly TRBD1 (5 bases). The germline V and J ends were trimmed by 3 bases and 2 bases, with 17 bases remaining between them. Per the germline V gene, CDR1 is SQVTM and CDR2 is ANQGSEA. The length of the CDR3 is 16 residues. This chain's CDR3 is CSVEGGHLRPYNEQFF. The CDR3 DNA is TGCAGCGTTGAGGGTGGACACCTCAGGCCCTACAATGAGCAGTTCTTC.